Listed below are T cell receptor beta chains from one sample, sequenced in a study of regulatory T cells in long-lasting Graves disease. TCRdb independently ran MiXCR on the multiplex PCR reads; one entry per CDR3 protein. The table records a few hundred thousand distinct CDR3 sequences, roughly 17% of them present only once. The same sample was also studied in work on T cells in Graves' hyperthyroidism and ophthalmopathy.

This material consisted of peripheral blood mononuclear cells (PBMCs), taken at new diagnosis, from a patient treated with antithyroid drugs. All receptors derive from a man in his forties with Graves disease. CDR3s include the opening cysteine and the closing phenylalanine or tryptophan. A D gene is named only where the DNA matches it firmly. Some rows have no size entry. The others give once, few or many, or a class for an expanded clone.

CDR3 protein: CSARALGQADYGYTF; CDR3 DNA: TGCAGTGCTAGAGCCTTGGGACAGGCGGACTATGGCTACACCTTC; J gene: TRBJ1-2; V gene: TRBV20-1; D gene: TRBD1; clone size: few
CDR3 protein: CASSYLGMHGGETQYF; CDR3 DNA: TGTGCCAGCAGCTACCTTGGAATGCATGGGGGGGAGACCCAGTACTTC; J gene: TRBJ2-5; V gene: TRBV7-2; D gene: .; clone size: many
CDR3 protein: CASSLGRGATYEQYF; CDR3 DNA: TGTGCCAGCAGTTTAGGCAGGGGCGCGACCTACGAGCAGTACTTC; J gene: TRBJ2-7; V gene: TRBV27; D gene: .; clone size: many
CDR3 protein: CASSVGGTVNTEAFF; CDR3 DNA: TGTGCCAGCAGCGTAGGAGGGACAGTGAACACTGAAGCTTTCTTT; J gene: TRBJ1-1; V gene: TRBV9; D gene: TRBD1; clone size: many
CDR3 protein: CSASRGRGTRGPYGYTF; CDR3 DNA: TGCAGTGCTAGTCGAGGCAGGGGTACTAGGGGCCCCTATGGCTACACCTTC; J gene: TRBJ1-2; V gene: TRBV20-1; D gene: .; clone size: few
CDR3 protein: CASSGQGFFYEQYF; CDR3 DNA: TGTGCCAGCAGTGGGCAGGGATTCTTCTACGAGCAGTACTTC; J gene: TRBJ2-7; V gene: TRBV25-1; D gene: .; clone size: .
CDR3 protein: CAWSTGDRGYTF; CDR3 DNA: TGTGCCTGGAGTACAGGGGATAGAGGCTACACCTTC; J gene: TRBJ1-2; V gene: TRBV30; D gene: TRBD1; clone size: many
CDR3 protein: CASSWREVRPKGDTQYF; CDR3 DNA: TGTGCCAGCAGTTGGCGGGAGGTCAGGCCAAAGGGAGATACGCAGTATTTT; J gene: TRBJ2-3; V gene: TRBV28; D gene: TRBD2; clone size: .
CDR3 protein: CASSDPRRSNEQYF; CDR3 DNA: TGTGCCAGCAGTGATCCCCGGCGGAGTAACGAGCAGTACTTC; J gene: TRBJ2-7; V gene: TRBV25-1; D gene: .; clone size: .
CDR3 protein: CAIKKRAQENYGYTF; CDR3 DNA: TGTGCCATCAAGAAAAGGGCCCAAGAAAACTATGGCTACACCTTC; J gene: TRBJ1-2; V gene: TRBV10-3; D gene: .; clone size: .
CDR3 protein: CASSLVLRRVNTGELFF; CDR3 DNA: TGCGCCAGCAGCTTGGTGCTGCGGCGGGTAAACACCGGGGAGCTGTTTTTT; J gene: TRBJ2-2; V gene: TRBV5-1; D gene: .; clone size: many
CDR3 protein: CASSSRTATNEKLFF; CDR3 DNA: TGCGCCAGCAGCTCTAGGACAGCTACAAATGAAAAACTGTTTTTT; J gene: TRBJ1-4; V gene: TRBV5-1; D gene: .; clone size: many
CDR3 protein: CSARMGRGVYNEQFF; CDR3 DNA: TGCAGTGCTAGGATGGGCAGGGGAGTCTACAATGAGCAGTTCTTC; J gene: TRBJ2-1; V gene: TRBV20-1; D gene: .; clone size: few
CDR3 protein: CASTYSGGNEQFF; CDR3 DNA: TGTGCCAGCACCTATAGCGGGGGGAATGAGCAGTTCTTC; J gene: TRBJ2-1; V gene: TRBV28; D gene: TRBD2; clone size: many